This entry concerns a single T cell receptor (beta chain). The record originates from a study of shared clonotypes between healthy human individuals. Profiled with immunoSEQ multiplex PCR; TCRdb holds only in-frame clones, not every one. The data hold 2 million to 2.5 million clones, with about 94% observed a single time. Germline CDR1 is SNHLY and CDR2 is FYNNEI. The CDR3 spans 14 residues. The V segment lost 9 bases and the J segment 5 bases; nucleotides outside the gene matches: 10. The naive CD8 fraction comprised CD45RO-negative cells positively selected for CCR7 and excluded terminally differentiated effector memory CD45RA+ cells.

The chain is built from TRBV2 and TRBJ2-5, with 9 positions matching TRBD2. This clonotype originated in a man aged 18 to 30 in good health. Sequencing was performed on naive CD8+ T cells sorted from blood. CDR3 amino acids: CASGTSHLSETQYF. Written as DNA, the CDR3 is TGTGCCAGTGGGACTAGCCACCTCTCGGAGACCCAGTACTTC. The complete variable domain, with remaining parts taken from reference TRBV2 and TRBJ2-5, reads EPEVTQTPSHQVTQMGQEVILRCVPISNHLYFYWYRQILGQKVEFLVSFYNNEISEKSEIFDDQFSVERPDGSNFTLKIRSTKLEDSAMYFCASGTSHLSETQYFGPGTRLLVL.